Below, one TCR beta chain is given with its context. The specificity of this receptor is unknown. Base qualities are not recorded, but no much larger clone differs from it by a single base. This sample was included in a study of T cells after yellow fever vaccination (dated by TCRdb to the late 2010s). Background on the whole study: The SMART-Seq v4 Ultra Low Input RNA kit was used to prepare libraries from fractions with low cell numbers. Bulk TCR alpha and beta repertoires were sequenced longitudinally to track T-cell clones before and after primary and booster YFV17D yellow fever vaccination. Two healthy male donors, one aged 18 to 29 and one aged 30 to 40 years, made up the cohort. Bulk PBMC replicates and cell subsets were isolated from blood drawn at multiple timepoints before and after both primary and secondary immunization. Results and caveats for the whole study, not just this receptor: Most clones expanded after primary vaccination (around 96% of CD4 and over 80% of CD8) were re-detected after the booster, suggesting that broad memory maintenance occurred. The secondary T-cell response was found to be weaker but faster than the primary response, with a peak reached on day 5 rather than on day 15. A small share of clonotypes was detected in both CD4 and CD8 compartments, with the overlap likely arising from convergent recombination. Computational filtering was required because FACS-sorted repertoires could contain abundant contaminating clonotypes from the bulk population. The study included only a couple of donors, which limits how far the findings can be generalized.

The listed sequencing device is Illumina NovaSeq 6000. TCR cDNA was made using 5'RACE template switching, a step that added a universal primer site and unique molecular identifiers. Priming of cDNA synthesis was performed from both the TCR alpha and TCR beta constant segments. Two PCR steps were used to amplify libraries, with sample barcodes and sequencing adapters being added in the second step. Sequencing of the libraries was done on either Illumina HiSeq 2500 (2x100 bp) or NovaSeq (2x150 bp). On the study's bioinformatics: MIGEC handled demultiplexing of reads and collapsing into UMI consensus sequences, while MiXCR performed V(D)J alignment. Using edgeR on replicate PBMC samples, clonotypes were called vaccine-responding if FDR was below 0.01 and the log2 fold change was above 5 up to day 15. Each bulk clonotype received a CD4 or CD8 identity based on whether the sequenced CD4 or CD8 repertoire contained that clonotype at higher abundance. The raw public reads went through TCRdb reprocessing: fastp at Q25, MiXCR clone calling, in-frame beta chains kept. Rows are combined by CDR3 protein, so each entry shows the most common genes and DNA. For this entry, the V and J calls and clone size follow TCRdb and not the study's own pipeline. Here the sample has 180,000 or so distinct CDR3 sequences; roughly 9.6% occur a single time. Together, the top ten hold about 40% of the sample.

Reading the label with the study, this specimen's treatment or condition is: live attenuated yellow fever vaccine strain. PBMCs were isolated from peripheral blood using a standard Ficoll-Paque protocol. Dynabeads CD4 and CD8 positive selection kits were used to isolate CD4 and CD8 T-cell fractions. RNA was extracted with TriZol from bulk PBMCs, CD4 and CD8 fractions, and dextramer-positive and dextramer-negative fractions. Compared with germline, V lacks 9 bases and J lacks 8 bases; bases without a gene match: 15. Spanning cysteine to phenylalanine, the CDR3 consists of 15 amino acids. Just CDR3 DNA is preserved here, 45 bases in frame from base 1. CDR1 and CDR2, per the germline V gene (reference sequence), are SSHAT and FNYEAQ.

The sample consisted of CD8+ T cells sorted from PBMCs, taken 15 days after the yellow fever booster vaccination. The TCR originated in a man aged 18 to 30 who received the YFV17D yellow fever vaccine. The chain is encoded by TRBV7-7 joined to TRBJ2-1; the central 8 bases match TRBD2. The CDR3 reads CASSEGLVGRDEQFF. The nucleotide sequence is TGTGCCAGTTCTGAGGGACTAGTGGGGAGGGATGAGCAGTTCTTC. Supplemented by the reference TRBV7-7 and TRBJ2-1 proteins around the CDR3, the complete variable domain is GAGVSQSPRYKVTKRGQDVTLRCDPISSHATLYWYQQALGQGPEFLTYFNYEAQPDKSGLPSDRFSAERPEGSISTLTIQRTEQRDSAMYRCASSEGLVGRDEQFFGPGTRLTVL.